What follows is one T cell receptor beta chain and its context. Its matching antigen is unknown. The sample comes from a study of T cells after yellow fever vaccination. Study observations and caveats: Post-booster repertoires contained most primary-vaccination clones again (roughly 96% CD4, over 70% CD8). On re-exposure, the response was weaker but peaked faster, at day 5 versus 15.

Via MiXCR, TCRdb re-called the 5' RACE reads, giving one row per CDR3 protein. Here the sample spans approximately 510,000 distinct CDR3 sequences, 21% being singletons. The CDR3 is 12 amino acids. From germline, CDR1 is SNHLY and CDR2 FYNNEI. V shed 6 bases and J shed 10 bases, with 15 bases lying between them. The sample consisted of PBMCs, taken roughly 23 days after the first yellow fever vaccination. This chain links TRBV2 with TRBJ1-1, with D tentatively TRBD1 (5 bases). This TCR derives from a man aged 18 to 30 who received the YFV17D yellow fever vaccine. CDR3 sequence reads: CASRPDRGAAFF. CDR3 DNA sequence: TGTGCCAGCAGGCCCGACAGAGGGGCAGCTTTCTTT.